These T cell receptor beta chains were read from a single sample in a study of blood T cell repertoires in COVID-19. Sequencing used immunoSEQ multiplex PCR; TCRdb keeps in-frame clones, though not all of them. Of more than 200,000 clones in the sample, around 84% are singletons; the top ten hold roughly a tenth. The specimen sequenced was peripheral blood. These receptors came from a woman of 80 years or more with COVID-19, enrolled during active disease. Both conserved end residues are part of each CDR3. A D gene is named only where the DNA matches it firmly. The listing skips clone size in some rows; elsewhere it reads once, few, many or a size class.

J gene: TRBJ1-4
D gene: TRBD1
V gene: TRBV18
clone size: NA
CDR3 protein: CASSSTGTGGTNEKLFF
CDR3 DNA: TGTGCCAGCTCGTCCACGGGGACAGGGGGAACTAATGAAAAACTGTTTTTT

J gene: TRBJ1-1
D gene: TRBD1
V gene: TRBV6-6
clone size: once
CDR3 protein: CASNLGTGSTEAFF
CDR3 DNA: TGTGCCAGCAACCTAGGGACAGGGAGCACTGAAGCTTTCTTT

J gene: TRBJ1-6
D gene: NA
V gene: TRBV12-3/TRBV12-4
clone size: NA
CDR3 protein: CASRKGDNSPLHF
CDR3 DNA: TGTGCCAGCAGGAAGGGGGATAATTCACCCCTCCACTTT

J gene: TRBJ2-1
D gene: NA
V gene: TRBV24-1
clone size: NA
CDR3 protein: CATSGTKSYNEQFF
CDR3 DNA: TGTGCCACCAGTGGGACAAAATCCTACAATGAGCAGTTCTTC

J gene: TRBJ2-5
D gene: NA
V gene: TRBV7-6
clone size: NA
CDR3 protein: CASSRNERETQYF
CDR3 DNA: TGTGCCAGCAGCCGAAACGAGAGGGAGACCCAGTACTTC

J gene: TRBJ2-7
D gene: NA
V gene: TRBV10-1
clone size: few
CDR3 protein: CASRLDEQYF
CDR3 DNA: TGCGCCAGCAGACTGGACGAGCAGTACTTC

J gene: TRBJ1-2
D gene: TRBD1
V gene: TRBV30
clone size: NA
CDR3 protein: CAWSAGGNYGYTF
CDR3 DNA: TGTGCCTGGAGTGCAGGGGGGAACTATGGCTACACCTTC

J gene: TRBJ2-2
D gene: TRBD2
V gene: TRBV7-3
clone size: few
CDR3 protein: CASSLSGLANTGELFF
CDR3 DNA: TGTGCCAGCAGCCTTTCGGGACTAGCGAACACCGGGGAGCTGTTTTTT

J gene: TRBJ2-2
D gene: NA
V gene: TRBV19
clone size: NA
CDR3 protein: CASRLRGTGELFF
CDR3 DNA: TGTGCCAGTAGACTTAGGGGCACCGGGGAGCTGTTTTTT

J gene: TRBJ2-5
D gene: TRBD1
V gene: TRBV19
clone size: NA
CDR3 protein: CASRGTDQETQYF
CDR3 DNA: TGTGCCAGCCGAGGGACAGACCAAGAGACCCAGTACTTC

J gene: TRBJ1-6
D gene: NA
V gene: TRBV7-2
clone size: NA
CDR3 protein: CASTLGQRVSPLHF
CDR3 DNA: TGTGCCAGCACCCTCGGACAGAGGGTTTCACCCCTCCACTTT